A single sample is the source of the 20 T cell receptor beta chains below, sequenced in a study of kidney transplant recipient with SARS-CoV-2 infection listed by TCRdb under 2021. The sequencer listed for this sample is Illumina MiSeq. Using fastp at Q25 and MiXCR, TCRdb reprocessed the public reads and kept productive beta chains. Entries are consolidated by CDR3 protein sequence, retaining the most common genes and DNA. The sample table shows 200,000 to 300,000 distinct CDR3 sequences, and 29% are seen once. Almost 7.5% of the sample comes from the top ten. The time point label here, explained by the study, means: pre-pandemic baseline sample and day 111 after first positive SARS-CoV-2 test. Sequencing was performed on a blood sample, taken at baseline and between days 110 and 120 from a kidney transplant recipient. The receptors shown here come from a young adult male patient who had COVID-19 and was a kidney transplant recipient. After a transplant, some T cells may be the graft donor's own cells.

This clonotype was detected ten times or more. Its ends do not fully match the called genes, so a read error is possible. The chain combines TRBV4-2 with TRBJ2-1, with TRBD2 identical over 15 bases. CDR3 length equals 19 residues. CDR1 is LGHNA and CDR2 is YNFKEQ in the germline V gene. Here the CDR3 reads CASSQGVGTSGRSSNEQFF. The CDR3 DNA sequence: TGTGCCAGCAGCCAAGGAGTAGGGACTAGCGGGAGGTCCTCCAATGAGCAGTTCTTC.

Details on this clonotype: With a much larger clone just one base away, this may be a read error. This chain uses TRBV11-2 with TRBJ2-7, with D perhaps assigned TRBD1 or TRBD2 (7 bases each). Trimming shortened V by 6 bases and J by 9 bases, and 24 bases separated the two germline ends. In germline, CDR1 is SGHAT, CDR2 FQNNGV. This CDR3 is built from 15 residues. The CDR3 region is CASSLPSGRGLVQYF. The CDR3 coding sequence is TGTGCCAGCAGTTTACCCTCTGGGAGGGGGCTAGTGCAGTACTTC.

In its sample, this clonotype was seen many times. The rearrangement links TRBV6-4 to TRBJ1-3; D remains ambiguous. The CDR3 runs 15 residues. With 4 bases removed from V and 2 bases from J, the gap between germline ends came to 12 bases. Looked up from germline, CDR1 is MRHNA and CDR2 is SNTAGT. CDR3 bases: TGTGCCAGCAGTGCGGAGAGTACACCTGGAAACACCATATATTTT. This codes for CASSAESTPGNTIYF.

Concerning this clonotype itself: The junction departs from germline at one end; a sequencing error may be responsible. This chain uses TRBV27 with TRBJ2-7; 11 positions match TRBD1. The CDR3 runs 14 residues. Germline assignment: CDR1 MNHEY and CDR2 SMNVEV (reference sequence). CDR3 bases: TGTGCCAGCAGTTATGGACAGGGGGCCTACGAGCGGTACTTC. Its translation is CASSYGQGAYERYF.

This clonotype was counted ten times or more. The CDR3 region has the DNA TGTGCCAGCAGCTGGCTCTCCGGGTTACTAAACTCTGGGGCCAACGTCCTGACTTTC. Amino acids: CASSWLSGLLNSGANVLTF. J is TRBJ2-6 and V is TRBV7-8; D remains ambiguous. The CDR3 sequence is 19 residues long. CDR1 SGHVS and CDR2 FQNEAQ come from the germline V gene. V was cut by 4 bases and J by 0 bases, with 19 bases left in between.

As to this clonotype: This may arise from a read error, as a much more abundant clone is one base away. V and J are TRBV5-4 and TRBJ1-2; the D is unclear. Germline CDR1 SGHNT, CDR2 YYREEE (reference sequence). Trimming removed 6 bases at V and 7 bases at J, with 25 bases between. The CDR3 sequence is 16 residues long. The DNA for the CDR3 is TGTGCCAGCACGGTTTGCGTACCAGGAAAGACCTCTGGCTACACCTTC. It is translated as CASTVCVPGKTSGYTF.

The table lists this clonotype with a few counts. The chain couples TRBV3-2 to TRBJ1-6. TRBV3-2 constitutes a pseudogene. The CDR3 totals 13 residues. The CDR3: CASSQSSNSPLHF. The CDR3 DNA is TGTGCCAGCAGCCAATCGTCAAATTCACCCCTCCACTTT.

This clonotype was detected ten times or more. V usage is TRBV11-2 and J usage is TRBJ2-5; D gene uncertain. The CDR3 length is 14 residues. CDR1 and CDR2 (germline): SGHAT, FQNNGV. Trimming took 1 base from V and 2 from J, leaving 8 bases between them. The CDR3 sequence is CASSLGARQETQYF. In DNA form, the CDR3 reads TGTGCCAGCAGCTTAGGGGCCAGACAAGAGACCCAGTACTTC. Using reference TRBV11-2 and TRBJ2-5 for the parts outside the CDR3, the full variable domain is EAGVAQSPRYKIIEKRQSVAFWCNPISGHATLYWYQQILGQGPKLLIQFQNNGVVDDSQLPKDRFSAERLKGVDSTLKIQPAKLEDSAVYLCASSLGARQETQYFGPGTRLLVL.

This clonotype has at least ten counts. The chain is built from TRBV6-5 and TRBJ1-2; D ambiguous. Germline assignment: CDR1 MNHEY and CDR2 SVGAGI. Trimming took off 4 bases at V and 4 bases at J, with 22 bases between the two ends. The CDR3 runs to 17 residues. CDR3 DNA: TGTGCCAGCAGTTTTCATTTGCCTTACGGAAAGACCTATGGCTACACCTTC. Protein: CASSFHLPYGKTYGYTF.

Ten or more counts support this clonotype. The chain carries TRBV2 and TRBJ2-2; TRBD1 might be the D (5 bases). CDR1 and CDR2 from the germline V gene are SNHLY and FYNNEI. V was trimmed by 10 bases and J by 0 bases, leaving 9 bases between them. The CDR3 has 13 amino acids. CDR3 nucleotide sequence: TGTGCCACCAGGGCCACGAACACCGGGGAGCTGTTTTTT. Amino acid sequence: CATRATNTGELFF.

CDR3 nucleotides: TGTGCCAGCACCCTATACCCCACAGGGAGAGCTTTCTTT. It encodes CASTLYPTGRAFF. This chain links TRBV28 with TRBJ1-1; the D gene is possibly TRBD1 (6 bases). Germline loops: CDR1 MDHEN, CDR2 SYDVKM. This CDR3 has 13 amino acids. V was pared by 7 bases and J by 10 bases, with 19 bases between.

This clonotype was seen ten or more times. The rearrangement links TRBV6-2 or TRBV6-3 to TRBJ1-1; TRBD1 matches at 8 bases. CDR3 size: 13 residues. Germline trimming cut 6 bases from V and 0 bases from J; bases unmatched to any gene: 0. Germline V CDR1 and CDR2: MNHEY, SVGEGT. In DNA, the CDR3 is TGTGCCAGCAGGGGACAGGTGAACACTGAAGCTTTCTTT. It encodes CASRGQVNTEAFF.

Ten or more counts support this clonotype. The chain links TRBV20-1 to TRBJ2-7; 9 nucleotides match TRBD2. CDR3 length: 15 amino acids. The germline gives CDR1 DFQATT, CDR2 SNEGSKA (reference sequence). V gave up 1 base and J gave up 2 bases; unmatched junction bases: 6. In nucleotides, the CDR3 is TGCAGTGCTAGAGTCCCCCTAGCGGGAACCTACGAGCAGTACTTC. Translation gives CSARVPLAGTYEQYF.

To note about this clonotype: A read error may be the cause here, since a much bigger clone is one base away. For the CDR3, the DNA is TGCGCCAGCAACTTGGCCGTCCCGGAGCACAAGCAGTACTTC. Protein: CASNLAVPEHKQYF. V gene TRBV5-1 combines with J gene TRBJ2-7; D unresolved. The germline V gene encodes CDR1 SGHRS and CDR2 YFSETQ. This CDR3 region has 14 residues.

This clonotype was observed at least ten times. This chain connects TRBV7-8 to TRBJ1-3, with D perhaps TRBD1 (6 bases). Per germline, CDR1 SGHVS and CDR2 FQNEAQ. The CDR3 covers 15 residues. The V gene lost 1 base and the J gene lost 2 bases, with 9 bases spanning the gap. CDR3 amino acids: CASSLEGGAGNTIYF. CDR3 coding DNA: TGTGCCAGCAGCTTAGAGGGGGGGGCTGGAAACACCATATATTTT. The entire variable domain, with the rest obtained from reference TRBV7-8 and TRBJ1-3, is as follows: GAGVSQSPRYKVAKRGQDVALRCDPISGHVSLFWYQQALGQGPEFLTYFQNEAQLDKSGLPSDRFFAERPEGSVSTLKIQRTQQEDSAVYLCASSLEGGAGNTIYFGEGSWLTVV.

Ten or more counts support this clonotype. V and J are TRBV4-1 and TRBJ2-7, with D possibly matching TRBD1 (6 bases). Germline V gives CDR1 MGHRA, CDR2 YSYEKL. V was clipped by 1 base and J by 4 bases, with 8 bases between them. The CDR3 consists of 13 residues. The CDR3 reads CASSQAQGYEQYF. The CDR3, as DNA: TGCGCCAGCAGCCAAGCACAGGGTTACGAGCAGTACTTC.

Regarding this clonotype: This may stem from a read error, because a much larger clone lies one nucleotide away. V and J are TRBV6-5 and TRBJ2-5, with D tentatively TRBD1 (6 bases). The J call may be faulty, since TRBJ2-7 better matches the DNA end. Germline V gene sequence: CDR1 MNHEY, CDR2 SVGAGI. CDR3 length equals 15 residues. CDR3 bases: TGTGCCATGAACCGGGCACAGGGTCCCATCTACGAGCAGTACTTC. Translation: CAMNRAQGPIYEQYF.

This clonotype was counted ten times or more. V gene TRBV5-3 combines with J gene TRBJ1-2; D unclear. TRBV5-3 is labeled an ORF, and its function is uncertain. V shed 7 bases and J shed 4 bases, with 23 bases lying between them. This CDR3 has 16 amino acids. DNA for the CDR3: TGTGCCAGACGGGTCCTAGTGGTGAGAAAGACCTATGGCTACACCTTC. Residues: CARRVLVVRKTYGYTF.

The gene calls are TRBV7-8 and TRBJ2-4, with D tentatively TRBD1 or TRBD2 (7 bases each). This CDR3 contains 13 residues. V was shortened by 5 bases and J by 8 bases, with 13 bases between the two germline ends. Germline CDR1 reads SGHVS; CDR2 reads FQNEAQ. The CDR3 reads CASSTQGGDIQYF. The CDR3 DNA reads as TGTGCCAGCAGCACGCAGGGGGGGGACATTCAGTACTTC.

V gene TRBV30 combines with J gene TRBJ2-3; 10 nucleotides match TRBD1. Germline CDR1 and CDR2: GTSNPN and SVGIG (reference sequence). V shed 2 bases, J shed 0 bases, and the junction held 8 bases outside the gene matches. The CDR3 totals 17 residues. As DNA, the CDR3 is TGTGCCTGGAGTAAAAGACCGGGACAGGGGAGCACAGATACGCAGTATTTT. Amino acid sequence: CAWSKRPGQGSTDTQYF.